What follows are 13 T cell receptor beta chains derived from one specimen sequenced in a study of cytomegalovirus exposure and HLA in healthy donors. TCRdb's copy holds only in-frame clones and misses some; the assay was immunoSEQ multiplex PCR. Of roughly 67,000 clones in the sample, roughly nine tenths were seen once. Sequenced: PBMCs. The receptors derive from a man younger than 35 in good health and CMV-seronegative.

This clone was observed a few times. The J gene is TRBJ2-5, the V gene TRBV7-9; 11 bases fit TRBD2. This CDR3 is 15 amino acids long. Per germline, CDR1 SEHNR and CDR2 FQNEAQ (reference sequence). V gave up 7 bases and J gave up 2 bases; unmatched junction bases: 6. Here the CDR3 DNA reads TGTGCCAGCACCCTGACTAGCGGGGTACAAGAGACCCAGTACTTC. Translation: CASTLTSGVQETQYF. Full variable domain (rest looked up from reference TRBV7-9 and TRBJ2-5): DTGVSQNPRHKITKRGQNVTFRCDPISEHNRLYWYRQTLGQGPEFLTYFQNEAQLEKSRLLSDRFSAERPKGSFSTLEIQRTEQGDSAMYLCASTLTSGVQETQYFGPGTRLLVL.

This clone was observed once. V usage is TRBV9 and J usage is TRBJ2-7, with 13 positions matching TRBD2. The CDR3 has 19 amino acids. The V segment lost 3 bases and the J segment 0 bases; nucleotides outside the gene matches: 12. Germline values: CDR1 SGDLS, CDR2 YYNGEE. The CDR3 sequence is CASSGQTGTSGDFSYEQYF. DNA of the CDR3: TGTGCCAGCAGCGGGCAAACTGGGACTAGCGGGGACTTCTCCTACGAGCAGTACTTC.

The chain employs TRBV29-1 and TRBJ2-3; possible D gene TRBD2, 6 bases. Trimming left V 3 bases short and J 0 bases short, with 10 bases between. The CDR3 extends over 14 amino acids. Germline V gene data show CDR1 as SQVTM and CDR2 as ANQGSEA. CDR3 loop: CSVEVAASTDTQYF. CDR3 bases: TGCAGCGTTGAGGTAGCGGCAAGCACAGATACGCAGTATTTT.

This chain joins TRBV5-4 and TRBJ2-1; D not certain. Germline lookup yields CDR1 SGHNT and CDR2 YYREEE (reference sequence). CDR3 size: 15 residues. With 0 bases removed from V and 0 bases from J, the gap between germline ends came to 7 bases. This CDR3 reads CASSLDPSSYNEQFF. Written as DNA, the CDR3 is TGTGCCAGCAGCTTGGACCCTAGCTCCTACAATGAGCAGTTCTTC.

This clone was counted a few times. The rearrangement uses TRBV6-1 and TRBJ2-1; unclear D gene. The ends were cut back, 8 bases at V and 7 bases at J, with 18 bases in the middle. Germline V gene lookup returns CDR1 MNHNS and CDR2 SASEGT. CDR3 length: 14 residues. This chain's CDR3 is CASLSLPGWNEQFF. The CDR3 coding sequence is TGTGCCAGCTTATCCCTTCCCGGGTGGAATGAGCAGTTCTTC.

This chain links TRBV7-2 with TRBJ2-7, with D hard to call. CDR1 is SGHTA and CDR2 is FQGNSA in the germline V gene. Between the trimmed V and J ends, which lost 2 bases and 3 bases, there was a span of 5 bases. The CDR3 runs to 12 residues. The CDR3 spells CASSLTSYEQYF. The CDR3, as DNA: TGTGCCAGCAGCTTAACCAGCTACGAGCAGTACTTC.

The V call is TRBV19, the J call TRBJ1-1, with D tentatively TRBD1 (6 bases). In germline, CDR1 is LNHDA, CDR2 SQIVND (reference sequence). This CDR3 region has 15 residues. V was clipped by 9 bases and J by 2 bases, with 19 bases between them. The CDR3 region has the DNA TGTGCCAGCCTAGCCAGGGGAAACCCAAACACTGAAGCTTTCTTT. Amino acid sequence: CASLARGNPNTEAFF.

The V gene is TRBV10-3, the J gene TRBJ2-1; D is unclear. The CDR3 has 13 amino acids. Germline V gives CDR1 ENHRY, CDR2 SYGVKD. V was clipped by 4 bases and J by 6 bases, with 10 bases between them. CDR3 sequence: CAISVGYFNEQFF. The CDR3 DNA reads as TGTGCCATCAGTGTGGGCTACTTCAATGAGCAGTTCTTC.

The chain joins TRBV28 to TRBJ1-2; D is perhaps TRBD1 (5 bases). Germline assignment: CDR1 MDHEN and CDR2 SYDVKM. The CDR3 extends over 17 amino acids. V shed 2 bases and J shed 6 bases, with 22 bases lying between them. CDR3 nucleotides: TGTGCCAGCAGTTTAGGAAAGGGGACTAATCTCCGGAATGGCTACACCTTC. Residues: CASSLGKGTNLRNGYTF.

This chain links TRBV10-1 with TRBJ2-1; 11 nucleotides line up with TRBD2. Per germline, CDR1 WNHNN and CDR2 SYGVQD (reference sequence). J was trimmed by 7 bases and V by 8 bases; bases with no gene match: 4. There are 13 residues in the CDR3. Here the CDR3 reads CASPGLAGNEQFF. CDR3 sequence (DNA): TGCGCCAGCCCTGGACTAGCGGGTAATGAGCAGTTCTTC.

The rearrangement uses TRBV19 and TRBJ1-5; D possibly corresponds to TRBD1 (5 bases). This CDR3 comprises 15 residues. Germline CDR1 LNHDA, CDR2 SQIVND (reference sequence). Between the trimmed V and J ends, which lost 2 bases and 4 bases, there was a span of 12 bases. The CDR3: CASSITGGGNQPQHF. The CDR3 DNA reads as TGTGCCAGTAGTATAACCGGGGGAGGTAATCAGCCCCAGCATTTT.

The chain combines TRBV18 with TRBJ1-3; the D is unclear. The ends were cut back, 3 bases at V and 8 bases at J, with 11 bases in the middle. The CDR3 is made up of 13 amino acids. Germline V gene data show CDR1 as KGHSH and CDR2 as LQKENI. The CDR3 nucleotides are TGTGCCAGCTCACCTATGGAGGGTGACACCATATATTTT. As protein: CASSPMEGDTIYF. Full variable domain (rest looked up from reference TRBV18 and TRBJ1-3): NAGVMQNPRHLVRRRGQEARLRCSPMKGHSHVYWYRQLPEEGLKFMVYLQKENIIDESGMPKERFSAEFPKEGPSILRIQQVVRGDSAAYFCASSPMEGDTIYFGEGSWLTVV.

The chain uses TRBV6-4 and TRBJ1-2, with a tentative D call TRBD1 (5 bases). This CDR3 is 15 amino acids long. Germline V lookup: CDR1 MRHNA, CDR2 SNTAGT. The ends were cut back, 5 bases at V and 2 bases at J, with 15 bases in the middle. CDR3 residues: CASSRSGGSNYGYTF. CDR3 in DNA: TGTGCCAGCAGTCGGAGCGGGGGATCAAACTATGGCTACACCTTC.